These 6 T cell receptor beta chains came from one sample sequenced in a study of T cells and copy number aberrations in small-cell lung cancer. Repertoires were generated with immunoSEQ multiplex PCR, while TCRdb's copy carries only in-frame clones and drops some. Of over 6,500 clones in the sample, about four fifths are singletons; the top ten hold about 5%. Material for sequencing was normal tissue next to the tumor. These receptors came from a woman between 45 and 65 years old with small cell lung cancer.

The CDR3 DNA reads as TGTGCCAGCAGCTTAGATGGACTAGCGGGTAATGAGCAGTTCTTC. The encoded protein is CASSLDGLAGNEQFF. This chain links TRBV7-8 with TRBJ2-1, with 11 bases lining up with TRBD2. CDR1 is SGHVS, CDR2 FQNEAQ, per germline. J lost 7 bases, V lost 1 base, and 3 bases had no gene match. The CDR3 runs to 15 residues.

The chain combines TRBV27 with TRBJ2-7, with 8 bases aligning to TRBD2. Germline V gene lookup returns CDR1 MNHEY and CDR2 SMNVEV (reference sequence). CDR3 length: 18 residues. The V gene end was trimmed by 6 bases and the J gene end by 2 bases; junction bases not matched to a gene: 18. The CDR3 protein is CASSFRRSTSGAPYEQYF. CDR3 bases: TGTGCCAGCAGCTTCAGGAGGAGTACTAGCGGAGCCCCCTACGAGCAGTACTTC.

V and J are TRBV7-2 and TRBJ1-4; 8 nucleotides align to TRBD1. The length of the CDR3 is 15 residues. In germline, CDR1 is SGHTA, CDR2 FQGNSA. Trimming took 5 bases from V and 5 from J; bases not matched to a gene: 7. CDR3 sequence (DNA): TGTGCCAGCAGCCCTCGTGGGACAGGCAATGAAAAACTGTTTTTT. Amino acids: CASSPRGTGNEKLFF.

The CDR3 DNA follows: TGCGCCAGCAGCCAATTGTTAGCGGGGGGAGAGACCCAGTACTTC. It codes for CASSQLLAGGETQYF. The chain employs TRBV4-3 and TRBJ2-5, with 10 bases aligning to TRBD2. Germline CDR1 is LGHNA and CDR2 is YSLEER. The CDR3 length is 15 residues. V was clipped by 2 bases and J by 4 bases; unmatched bases: 4.

The J gene is TRBJ1-1, the V gene TRBV30; D call uncertain. With 7 bases removed from V and 4 bases from J, the gap between germline ends came to 16 bases. The germline CDR1 and CDR2 sequences are GTSNPN and SVGIG (reference sequence). The CDR3 consists of 13 residues. In DNA, the CDR3 is TGTGCCTCCCTCAGGAGGGTGAGCACTGAAGCTTTCTTT. Its protein product is CASLRRVSTEAFF.

V gene TRBV7-2 combines with J gene TRBJ2-7; TRBD2 is a possible D gene (6 bases). The CDR3 runs 14 residues. V shed 1 base and J shed 6 bases, with 13 bases lying between them. Germline V gene sequence: CDR1 SGHTA, CDR2 FQGNSA. The CDR3, as DNA: TGTGCCAGCAGCTTAGACGGGAGAGGACGCGAGCAGTACTTC. This sequence encodes CASSLDGRGREQYF.